This T cell receptor beta chain was sequenced for a study of blood T cells in healthy people across ages. Through a sample-barcoded 5' primer and a J-beta primer mix, a second PCR was run for about 6 to 12 cycles. TCRdb recomputed calls from the 5' RACE reads with MiXCR, one row per CDR3 protein. The sample consists of roughly 860,000 distinct CDR3 sequences, approximately 59% of them appearing once. Germline V gives CDR1 KGHSH, CDR2 LQKENI. This CDR3 has 16 residues. Losses at the gene ends were 5 bases for V and 4 bases for J; bases not matched to a gene: 11. Donors were systemically healthy Caucasian individuals from Russia aged about 6 to 95 years.

The chain uses TRBV18 and TRBJ2-3; 8 positions match TRBD2. The sample taken for sequencing was blood. The sequence derives from a man aged 30-40 years in good health. The CDR3 loop is CASSSSSGGGADTQYF. The DNA of the CDR3 is TGTGCCAGCTCATCCTCCAGCGGGGGTGGGGCAGATACGCAGTATTTT.